Below, one T cell receptor (beta chain) is given with its context. No antigen is known for it. This sample stems from a study of shared clonotypes between healthy human individuals. General study points: Owing to a small donor count, the genetic and exposure-history diversity represented was limited.

Trimming removed 6 bases from V and 0 bases from J, with 9 bases in between. The CDR3 runs 13 residues. Genomic DNA belonging to each subset was distributed in equal measure over several immunoSEQ plates. As processed by the authors: ImmunoSEQ output held junction-only sequences without quality scores, so filtering differed. Method: immunoSEQ multiplex PCR; TCRdb's copy keeps in-frame clones and lacks some. The V and J calls and clone size are taken from that table; D and trimming were inferred from the DNA. The table has approximately 530,000 clones, 90% to 97% seen once. Sequencing used naive CD4+ T cells sorted from blood. The subset was: CD45RA+ positively selected. The TCR sequence derives from a woman in her twenties or thirties in good health. The chain employs TRBV6-7 and TRBJ2-7; no clear D gene. TRBV6-7 counts as an open reading frame of uncertain function. The CDR3 reads CASRQLSSYEQYF. The CDR3 nucleotides read TGTGCCAGCAGACAACTTAGCTCCTACGAGCAGTACTTC.